This entry lists 18 T cell receptor beta chains sequenced from one sample in a study of T cells in localized non-small cell lung cancer. Sequenced by immunoSEQ multiplex PCR; TCRdb stores in-frame clones only, minus some. The sample has some 2,000 clones, roughly 38% seen once; the top ten hold 10% to 15%. The material sequenced was lung tumor tissue, taken before any cancer treatment. These receptors were obtained from a male donor aged 60 or older with stage II lung adenocarcinoma.

CDR3 region: CATSSGANRGRRQPQHF. CDR3 DNA sequence: TGTGCCACCAGCAGCGGGGCTAACAGGGGGAGGAGGCAGCCCCAGCATTTT. The rearrangement links TRBV15 to TRBJ1-5; 8 bases map to TRBD1. The CDR3 spans 17 residues. V shed 3 bases, J shed 7 bases, and the junction held 14 bases outside the gene matches. CDR1 and CDR2 from the germline V gene are LNHNV and YYDKDF (reference sequence).

The rearrangement uses TRBV15 and TRBJ1-5, with a weak D call TRBD1 (5 bases). The CDR3 has 16 amino acids. Germline CDR1 is LNHNV and CDR2 is YYDKDF (reference sequence). The germline V and J ends were trimmed by 1 base and 7 bases, with 17 bases remaining between them. CDR3 amino acids: CATSRGNNAGNQPQHF. The CDR3 DNA sequence: TGTGCCACCAGCAGAGGGAATAACGCAGGGAACCAGCCCCAGCATTTT.

This clone has a handful of counts. The chain is built from TRBV30 and TRBJ2-1, with D perhaps TRBD2 (5 bases). Germline CDR1 is GTSNPN and CDR2 is SVGIG (reference sequence). The CDR3 totals 15 residues. V was cut by 5 bases and J by 1 base, with 15 bases left in between. CDR3 sequence (DNA): TGTGCCTGGGGGAGTAGGACTGTTTCCTACAATGAGCAGTTCTTC. Amino acids: CAWGSRTVSYNEQFF.

The chain carries TRBV28 and TRBJ2-5; TRBD2 might be the D (6 bases). The V gene's germline CDR1 is MDHEN and CDR2 SYDVKM. With 5 bases removed from V and 3 bases from J, the gap between germline ends came to 16 bases. The CDR3 contains 15 residues. The chain's CDR3 is CASSPQRRAKETQYF. DNA for the CDR3: TGTGCCAGCAGTCCTCAGCGGAGGGCCAAAGAGACCCAGTACTTC.

CDR3 DNA sequence: TGTGCCAGCTCACCCTTTAGCACAGATACGCAGTATTTT. Protein: CASSPFSTDTQYF. The rearrangement links TRBV18 to TRBJ2-3; D ambiguous. Looked up from germline, CDR1 is KGHSH and CDR2 is LQKENI. This CDR3 is built from 13 residues. V dropped 3 bases and J dropped 0 bases, with 4 bases sitting between them.

The chain employs TRBV19 and TRBJ2-5, with 11 bases lining up with TRBD2. After removal of 4 bases from V and 4 bases from J, the junction contained 5 bases not matched to a gene. Germline V CDR1 and CDR2: LNHDA, SQIVND (reference sequence). This CDR3 comprises 15 residues. The CDR3 DNA reads TGTGCCAGTAGTACACTAGCGGGAGAACGAGAGACCCAGTACTTC. It translates to CASSTLAGERETQYF.

The table lists this clone with a few counts. The chain employs TRBV6-8 and TRBJ2-5; the match to TRBD2 covers 11 bases. Trimming took 0 bases from V and 3 from J; bases not matched to a gene: 6. The germline V gene encodes CDR1 MNHGY and CDR2 SAAAGT. The CDR3 sequence is 17 residues long. The DNA for the CDR3 is TGTGCCAGCAGTTACTCCTCGACTAGCGGGGCAAAAGAGACCCAGTACTTC. Translated, it gives CASSYSSTSGAKETQYF.

This clone was seen more than once but under ten times. The gene calls are TRBV28 and TRBJ2-7; no reliable D call. Trimming shortened V by 6 bases and J by 3 bases, and 21 bases separated the two germline ends. This CDR3 spans 16 amino acids. The germline gives CDR1 MDHEN, CDR2 SYDVKM. CDR3 sequence: CASRSQRNAVDYEQYF. CDR3 coding DNA: TGTGCCAGCAGGTCCCAACGCAACGCGGTTGACTACGAGCAGTACTTC.

This sequence joins TRBV6-8 and TRBJ2-3; TRBD2 might be the D (6 bases). The CDR3 runs 13 residues. CDR1 is MNHGY, CDR2 SAAAGT, per germline. Deletions cut 7 bases from V and 5 bases from J, with 13 bases between. The CDR3, as DNA: TGTGCCAGCAACCTAGCGTGGGGAGATACGCAGTATTTT. Protein: CASNLAWGDTQYF.

V and J are TRBV28 and TRBJ2-3; possibly TRBD1 for D (6 bases). The CDR3 contains 15 residues. V lost 6 bases, J lost 2 bases, and 15 bases lay in between. Germline assignment: CDR1 MDHEN and CDR2 SYDVKM. CDR3 region: CASRGPGHNTDTQYF. CDR3 nucleotides: TGTGCCAGCAGGGGACCGGGACACAACACAGATACGCAGTATTTT.

This chain connects TRBV30 to TRBJ2-2; D is unresolved. This CDR3 is built from 12 residues. Germline CDR1 and CDR2: GTSNPN and SVGIG (reference sequence). CDR3 loop: CASPSNTGELFF. The CDR3 DNA follows: TGTGCTTCCCCTTCGAACACCGGGGAGCTGTTTTTT.

The rearrangement joins TRBV11-3 to TRBJ2-2; 8 bases align to TRBD1. Germline loops: CDR1 SGHNT, CDR2 YENEEA. The CDR3 is 15 residues long. V lost 5 bases and J lost 4; bases outside the gene matches: 6. CDR3 bases: TGTGCCAGCAGCCCGGACAGGGTAGGCACCGGGGAGCTGTTTTTT. As protein: CASSPDRVGTGELFF.

In this sample, this clone turned up a few times. V gene TRBV7-2 combines with J gene TRBJ1-1; D ambiguous. CDR3 length: 13 amino acids. Germline CDR1 is SGHTA and CDR2 is FQGNSA. With 3 bases removed from V and 6 bases from J, the gap between germline ends came to 11 bases. The CDR3: CASSFPGGAEAFF. The CDR3 DNA reads as TGTGCCAGCAGCTTCCCTGGCGGAGCTGAAGCTTTCTTT.

V is TRBV18 and J is TRBJ2-1; the D gene is possibly TRBD1 (5 bases). Trimming stripped 0 bases from V and 3 bases from J, with 12 bases between. CDR3 length: 16 amino acids. Germline values: CDR1 KGHSH, CDR2 LQKENI. The CDR3 reads CASSPPGLGDYNEQFF. Written as DNA, the CDR3 is TGTGCCAGCTCACCACCGGGGCTTGGGGACTACAATGAGCAGTTCTTC.

The chain links TRBV2 to TRBJ2-3; the match to TRBD2 covers 8 bases. The CDR3 contains 14 residues. In germline, CDR1 is SNHLY, CDR2 FYNNEI. The V segment lost 7 bases and the J segment 0 bases; nucleotides outside the gene matches: 3. CDR3 in DNA: TGTGCCAGCAAACGGGAGGGCAGCACAGATACGCAGTATTTT. This sequence encodes CASKREGSTDTQYF.

V usage is TRBV18 and J usage is TRBJ2-7; D not certain. CDR3 length equals 13 residues. V was trimmed by 3 bases and J by 6 bases, leaving 12 bases between them. Germline values: CDR1 KGHSH, CDR2 LQKENI. The CDR3 here is CASSPLLGGEQYF. In nucleotides, the CDR3 is TGTGCCAGCTCACCTCTCCTCGGCGGCGAGCAGTACTTC.

The chain combines TRBV19 with TRBJ2-2; the match to TRBD2 covers 12 bases. J gave up 6 bases and V 8 bases, and 4 bases lay outside the gene matches. The CDR3 has 14 amino acids. CDR1 and CDR2 (germline): LNHDA, SQIVND (reference sequence). The CDR3 DNA reads TGTGCCAGTGTCCGACTAGCGGGGGCCGGGGAGCTGTTTTTT. Its protein is CASVRLAGAGELFF.

The chain has TRBV19 and TRBJ2-2, with D perhaps matching TRBD1 or TRBD2 (5 bases each). Trimming removed 7 bases at V and 6 bases at J, with 12 bases between. Germline V gene data show CDR1 as LNHDA and CDR2 as SQIVND (reference sequence). The CDR3 runs to 13 residues. The CDR3 region has the DNA TGTGCCAGTAAGGGTAGGGACCCCGGGGAGCTGTTTTTT. Its translation: CASKGRDPGELFF.